A single sample is the source of the 32 T cell receptor beta chains below, sequenced in a study of blood T cell repertoires in COVID-19. Method: immunoSEQ multiplex PCR; TCRdb's copy keeps in-frame clones and lacks some. The sample shows 150,000 to 200,000 clones, around 80% of them seen only once. Sequenced sample: peripheral blood. Every receptor here comes from a woman in her seventies with COVID-19, enrolled during active disease.

The gene calls are TRBV29-1 and TRBJ2-7; maybe TRBD1 (6 bases). CDR3 length equals 12 residues. V lost 5 bases and J 5 bases, leaving 13 bases between the germline ends. The germline V gene has CDR1 SQVTM and CDR2 ANQGSEA. The CDR3 spells CSVLQGFNEQYF. In DNA, the CDR3 is TGCAGCGTTCTTCAGGGGTTCAACGAGCAGTACTTC.

V is TRBV11-2 and J is TRBJ2-7, with 9 bases aligning to TRBD2. This CDR3 has 17 residues. V lost 5 bases to trimming and J lost 1 base; unmatched junction nucleotides: 12. In germline, CDR1 is SGHAT, CDR2 FQNNGV. The chain's CDR3 is CASSLIAGEVRSYEQYF. The CDR3 DNA sequence: TGTGCCAGCAGCCTCATAGCGGGAGAAGTGAGGTCCTACGAGCAGTACTTC. The full variable domain, in which reference TRBV11-2 and TRBJ2-7 provide the parts outside the CDR3, is EAGVAQSPRYKIIEKRQSVAFWCNPISGHATLYWYQQILGQGPKLLIQFQNNGVVDDSQLPKDRFSAERLKGVDSTLKIQPAKLEDSAVYLCASSLIAGEVRSYEQYFGPGTRLTVT.

The rearrangement links TRBV27 to TRBJ2-3, with D unresolved. The CDR3 spans 14 residues. V was trimmed by 3 bases and J by 2 bases, leaving 9 bases between them. The V gene's germline CDR1 is MNHEY and CDR2 SMNVEV (reference sequence). The CDR3 bases are TGTGCCAGCAGTTTTTCACTTAACACAGATACGCAGTATTTT. Its protein product is CASSFSLNTDTQYF.

This clone has a single count. The genes are TRBV18 and TRBJ1-1; tentatively, D is TRBD1 (5 bases). CDR1 and CDR2 (germline): KGHSH, LQKENI. This CDR3 comprises 15 residues. V was trimmed by 3 bases and J by 5 bases, leaving 16 bases between them. CDR3 loop: CASSPSRRGETEAFF. The CDR3 nucleotides read TGTGCCAGCTCACCTTCTCGGAGGGGAGAAACTGAAGCTTTCTTT. Full variable domain (rest looked up from reference TRBV18 and TRBJ1-1): NAGVMQNPRHLVRRRGQEARLRCSPMKGHSHVYWYRQLPEEGLKFMVYLQKENIIDESGMPKERFSAEFPKEGPSILRIQQVVRGDSAAYFCASSPSRRGETEAFFGQGTRLTVV.

This clone has more than one count but fewer than ten. The DNA for the CDR3 is TGTGCCATCAGTGACTGGGGGGATGAGCAGTTCTTC. Protein product: CAISDWGDEQFF. The rearrangement links TRBV10-3 to TRBJ2-1; D possibly corresponds to TRBD2 (6 bases). The CDR3 length is 12 residues. From germline, CDR1 is ENHRY and CDR2 SYGVKD. The V end was cut by 3 bases, the J end by 8 bases, with 8 bases between.

The DNA for the CDR3 is TGTGCCAGCAGCCCGACTAGCGGAGCATCAGGGGAGCTGTTTTTT. It is translated as CASSPTSGASGELFF. The chain links TRBV5-6 to TRBJ2-2; TRBD2 agrees at 9 bases. The trim removed 4 bases at V and 8 bases at J, leaving 9 bases unmatched. The germline CDR1 and CDR2 sequences are SGHDT and YYEEEE. The CDR3 contains 15 residues.

This clone has just a few counts. The V call is TRBV19, the J call TRBJ1-1, with D possibly TRBD1 on 6 matching bases. Per germline, CDR1 LNHDA and CDR2 SQIVND (reference sequence). Trimming took off 7 bases at V and 2 bases at J, with 14 bases between the two ends. The CDR3 totals 14 residues. The CDR3 protein is CASTPQGFNTEAFF. CDR3 nucleotide sequence: TGTGCCAGTACCCCACAGGGATTCAACACTGAAGCTTTCTTT.

The chain is built from TRBV5-1 and TRBJ2-2, with 11 bases aligning to TRBD2. The length of the CDR3 is 15 residues. The germline V gene has CDR1 SGHRS and CDR2 YFSETQ. Germline trimming cut 6 bases from V and 4 bases from J; bases unmatched to any gene: 5. The CDR3 reads CASKSSGGSTGELFF. In nucleotides, the CDR3 is TGCGCCAGCAAATCTAGCGGGGGGAGCACCGGGGAGCTGTTTTTT.

The J gene is TRBJ1-6, the V gene TRBV19, with a weak D call TRBD1 (5 bases). Germline V gives CDR1 LNHDA, CDR2 SQIVND (reference sequence). This CDR3 is 13 amino acids long. CDR3: CAGARDINSPLHF. The CDR3 nucleotides read TGTGCTGGGGCGCGGGATATTAATTCACCCCTCCACTTT. The whole variable domain, remainder taken from reference TRBV19 and TRBJ1-6, is DGGITQSPKYLFRKEGQNVTLSCEQNLNHDAMYWYRQDPGQGLRLIYYSQIVNDFQKGDIAEGYSVSREKKESFPLTVTSAQKNPTAFYLCAGARDINSPLHFGNGTRLTVT.

The chain joins TRBV3-1 (or the pseudogene TRBV3-2) to TRBJ2-7; TRBD2 matches at 9 bases. The CDR3 is 16 residues long. V lost 4 bases to trimming and J lost 3 bases; unmatched junction nucleotides: 10. Germline V gene data show CDR1 as LGHDT and CDR2 as YNNKEL (reference sequence). The CDR3 DNA reads TGTGCCAGCAGCCCCTATAGCGGGAGCAGGGTCTACGAGCAGTACTTC. This translates into CASSPYSGSRVYEQYF.

The V gene is TRBV5-6, the J gene TRBJ1-1, with D unclear. The CDR3 is 14 residues long. V shed 0 bases and J shed 2 bases, with 8 bases lying between them. Germline-derived CDR1 and CDR2 are SGHDT and YYEEEE. The CDR3 loop is CASSLAGYNTEAFF. CDR3 DNA sequence: TGTGCCAGCAGCTTGGCGGGGTATAACACTGAAGCTTTCTTT.

The V gene is TRBV5-1, the J gene TRBJ2-5; possible D gene TRBD1, 6 bases. The length of the CDR3 is 14 residues. In germline, CDR1 is SGHRS, CDR2 YFSETQ. Trimming took off 2 bases at V and 0 bases at J, with 8 bases between the two ends. The CDR3 protein is CASSLRGNQETQYF. The CDR3 DNA follows: TGCGCCAGCAGCTTAAGGGGGAACCAAGAGACCCAGTACTTC.

The V gene is TRBV6-6, the J gene TRBJ1-3; D not resolved. The CDR3 is 15 residues long. The germline V gene has CDR1 MNHNY and CDR2 SVGAGI (reference sequence). Trimming took 0 bases from V and 10 from J, leaving 16 bases between them. CDR3 DNA sequence: TGTGCCAGCAGTTACTCGAACCTGAGGGCGAGTACCATATATTTT. Amino acid sequence: CASSYSNLRASTIYF.

The V gene is TRBV27, the J gene TRBJ1-2; TRBD1 matches at 7 bases. The CDR3 contains 15 residues. The germline V gene has CDR1 MNHEY and CDR2 SMNVEV (reference sequence). V gave up 5 bases and J gave up 8 bases; unmatched junction bases: 14. CDR3: CASSPPDRELEGYTF. The DNA of the CDR3 is TGTGCCAGCAGTCCGCCCGACAGGGAGTTGGAAGGCTACACCTTC.

The chain links TRBV28 to TRBJ2-7; 12 nucleotides agree with TRBD2. The ends lost 3 bases at V and 3 bases at J; junction bases unmatched: 3. Germline CDR1 MDHEN, CDR2 SYDVKM. The CDR3 spans 15 residues. CDR3 residues: CASSFGLAGRYEQYV. The CDR3 DNA reads TGTGCCAGCAGTTTTGGACTAGCGGGGCGCTACGAGCAGTACGTC.

The chain uses TRBV7-2 and TRBJ2-1; 13 nucleotides match TRBD2. The germline V gene has CDR1 SGHTA and CDR2 FQGNSA. With V trimmed by 4 bases and J by 8 bases, 17 bases remained unmatched. The CDR3 spans 19 residues. The CDR3, as DNA: TGTGCCAGCAGCTCCCGGACTAGCGGGAGCTACAAGGGGTGGGATGAGCAGTTCTTC. Amino acid sequence: CASSSRTSGSYKGWDEQFF.

The chain carries TRBV10-1 and TRBJ1-1; 7 bases align to TRBD1. Germline V gene lookup returns CDR1 WNHNN and CDR2 SYGVQD (reference sequence). V was clipped by 2 bases and J by 3 bases; unmatched bases: 6. This CDR3 region has 15 residues. The CDR3: CASSEKGAGDTEAFF. CDR3 bases: TGCGCCAGCAGTGAGAAGGGGGCGGGCGACACTGAAGCTTTCTTT.

The J gene is TRBJ2-1, the V gene TRBV9; D remains unclear. CDR3 size: 15 residues. Germline V gene lookup returns CDR1 SGDLS and CDR2 YYNGEE. V lost 0 bases and J 6 bases, leaving 13 bases between the germline ends. In DNA form, the CDR3 reads TGTGCCAGCAGCGTAGGCGGAAGGTTGGGCAATGAGCAGTTCTTC. Amino acids: CASSVGGRLGNEQFF.

V usage is TRBV6-5 and J usage is TRBJ2-7; the D gene is possibly TRBD2 (6 bases). The CDR3 runs to 12 residues. In germline, CDR1 is MNHEY, CDR2 SVGAGI. Trimming left V 7 bases short and J 6 bases short, with 13 bases between. CDR3 DNA: TGTGCCAGCACCGAGAGCGGGCCCGAGCAGTACGTC. Its translation is CASTESGPEQYV.

J is TRBJ1-2 and V is TRBV4-2; no clear D gene. From germline, CDR1 is LGHNA and CDR2 YNFKEQ. Trimming removed 0 bases from V and 0 bases from J, with 11 bases in between. The length of the CDR3 is 16 residues. CDR3 protein: CASSQDGRVANYGYTF. Written as DNA, the CDR3 is TGTGCCAGCAGCCAAGATGGGCGAGTAGCTAACTATGGCTACACCTTC.

This chain connects TRBV7-3 to TRBJ2-1; TRBD2 agrees at 8 bases. Germline CDR1 and CDR2: SGHTA and FQGTGA. The CDR3 runs 15 residues. V shed 1 base and J 10 bases; nucleotides not matched to a gene: 9. The CDR3 bases are TGTGCCAGCAGCTTAAGCCCGGGGGGGCCGGAAGAGCAGTTCTTC. Residues: CASSLSPGGPEEQFF.

The chain couples TRBV19 to TRBJ2-7; possible D gene TRBD1, 6 bases. With 7 bases removed from V and 0 bases from J, the gap between germline ends came to 13 bases. This CDR3 is built from 14 residues. CDR1 and CDR2 (germline): LNHDA, SQIVND (reference sequence). Here the CDR3 DNA reads TGTGCCAGTACCCCAGGGGCAGTCTCCTACGAGCAGTACTTC. This gives the protein CASTPGAVSYEQYF.

V and J are TRBV28 and TRBJ2-1; D is perhaps TRBD1 (6 bases). Trimming shortened V by 7 bases and J by 0 bases, and 13 bases separated the two germline ends. Germline assignment: CDR1 MDHEN and CDR2 SYDVKM. This CDR3 comprises 15 residues. CDR3 sequence: CASIARGNSYNEQFF. The CDR3 nucleotides are TGTGCCAGCATAGCGAGGGGGAACTCCTACAATGAGCAGTTCTTC.

The gene calls are TRBV28 and TRBJ2-1; D is unresolved. V was cut by 7 bases and J by 9 bases, with 16 bases left in between. CDR1 and CDR2 (germline): MDHEN, SYDVKM. The CDR3 consists of 13 residues. The CDR3 loop reads CASTGSWVVEQFF. For the CDR3, the DNA is TGTGCCAGCACCGGTAGCTGGGTCGTTGAGCAGTTCTTC.

J is TRBJ2-1 and V is TRBV19; D is unclear. V gave up 8 bases and J gave up 0 bases, with 5 bases separating them. CDR3 size: 12 residues. CDR1 is LNHDA, CDR2 SQIVND, per germline (reference sequence). CDR3 residues: CASRSSYNEQFF. The CDR3 DNA follows: TGTGCCAGTCGGAGCTCCTACAATGAGCAGTTCTTC.

The CDR3 loop is CASRENFYNEQFF. The DNA of the CDR3 is TGTGCCAGTAGGGAGAACTTCTACAATGAGCAGTTCTTC. The chain combines TRBV19 with TRBJ2-1, with no clear D. The CDR3 totals 13 residues. CDR1 and CDR2 (germline): LNHDA, SQIVND (reference sequence). V was shortened by 6 bases and J by 3 bases, with 9 bases between the two germline ends.

V and J are TRBV28 and TRBJ2-4; tentative D call: TRBD1 (6 bases). The CDR3 is made up of 16 amino acids. The germline gives CDR1 MDHEN, CDR2 SYDVKM. The ends were cut back, 6 bases at V and 5 bases at J, with 20 bases in the middle. For the CDR3, the DNA is TGTGCCAGCAGCAGGGGCCACGCCCCTCCGGAAAACATTCAGTACTTC. It translates to CASSRGHAPPENIQYF.

The CDR3: CATSIFRQGIEQFF. The CDR3 coding sequence is TGTGCCACCAGCATTTTCCGACAGGGGATTGAGCAGTTCTTC. The chain combines TRBV15 with TRBJ2-1; 8 bases fit TRBD1. J gave up 9 bases and V 4 bases, and 8 bases lay outside the gene matches. The CDR3 contains 14 residues. Germline CDR1 reads LNHNV; CDR2 reads YYDKDF (reference sequence).

V gene TRBV5-4 combines with J gene TRBJ1-1; 12 bases agree with TRBD1. The CDR3 contains 13 residues. Unmatched junction bases numbered 6, after V lost 4 bases and J lost 11 bases. CDR1 and CDR2 from the germline V gene are SGHNT and YYREEE (reference sequence). The CDR3 sequence is CASSGGTGGPAFF. The CDR3 DNA is TGTGCCAGCAGCGGGGGGACAGGGGGCCCGGCTTTCTTT. Complete variable domain (other parts from reference TRBV5-4 and TRBJ1-1): ETGVTQSPTHLIKTRGQQVTLRCSSQSGHNTVSWYQQALGQGPQFIFQYYREEENGRGNFPPRFSGLQFPNYSSELNVNALELDDSALYLCASSGGTGGPAFFGQGTRLTVV.

V and J are TRBV5-7 and TRBJ2-1; 10 nucleotides match TRBD2. TRBV5-7 is identified as an open reading frame with a role that is uncertain. This CDR3 region has 17 residues. Losses at the gene ends were 0 bases for V and 7 bases for J; bases not matched to a gene: 10. The CDR3 here is CASSLGTSGSRRNEQFF. In nucleotides, the CDR3 is TGTGCCAGCAGCTTGGGGACTAGCGGCTCTAGGAGGAATGAGCAGTTCTTC.

V and J are TRBV29-1 and TRBJ1-3; maybe TRBD1 (5 bases). This CDR3 has 14 residues. The V gene lost 5 bases and the J gene lost 8 bases, with 19 bases spanning the gap. Looked up from germline, CDR1 is SQVTM and CDR2 is ANQGSEA. In DNA, the CDR3 is TGCAGCGTTATAGGGGCCCTGGCGGCGGACACCATATATTTT. Protein product: CSVIGALAADTIYF.

There are a few counts of this clone. The CDR3 nucleotides read TGTGCCAGCAGCTTGGTGGACAGGAATTCACCCCTCCACTTT. Encoded protein: CASSLVDRNSPLHF. The rearrangement links TRBV5-6 to TRBJ1-6; 7 positions match TRBD1. CDR1 and CDR2 (germline): SGHDT, YYEEEE. V was clipped by 0 bases and J by 7 bases; unmatched bases: 1. The CDR3 totals 14 residues.